This TCR beta chain was sequenced for a study of blood T cell repertoires in COVID-19. Across the study: Acute-phase and convalescent COVID-19 samples originated in the United States, Italy and Spain.

Original analysis: Amplification of reference gene primers was used by the study to estimate nucleated cell counts. The repertoire was sequenced with immunoSEQ multiplex PCR; TCRdb's copy has only in-frame clones and lacks some. D and trimming were read from the DNA, whereas the V and J calls and clone size are those reported in that table. The data contain 300,000 to 500,000 clones, approximately 88% of them singletons. V was clipped by 4 bases and J by 10 bases; unmatched bases: 10. CDR1 and CDR2 (germline): SGHRS, YFSETQ. CDR3 size: 14 residues. Sequenced sample: PBMCs or T cells enriched from blood (not recorded which). The V call is TRBV5-1, the J call TRBJ2-2; TRBD1 agrees at 7 bases. The sequence came from a woman in her thirties or forties with acute COVID-19. Written as DNA, the CDR3 is TGCGCCAGCAGCCTGTGGGACAGTTCTACGGAGCTGTTTTTT. This encodes CASSLWDSSTELFF.